The 15 T cell receptor beta chains below were found in one sample sequenced in a study of control samples from healthy donors and cancer patients. Sequenced by immunoSEQ multiplex PCR; TCRdb stores in-frame clones only, minus some. The sample lists 130,000 to 150,000 clones, around nine tenths seen once, with just over 8.5% in the top ten. Sequencing used blood. Source of these receptors: a woman aged 30 to 39 in good health.

The V and J genes are TRBV19 and TRBJ1-2; TRBD1 matches 8 bases. Trimming cost V 8 bases and J 3 bases; bases outside gene matches: 17. This CDR3 comprises 17 residues. Germline-derived CDR1 and CDR2 are LNHDA and SQIVND (reference sequence). DNA of the CDR3: TGTGCCAGTCTCGATTCCTCTCACTCGACAGGGGACTATGGCTACACCTTC. It yields the protein CASLDSSHSTGDYGYTF.

The chain couples TRBV7-9 to TRBJ1-2; no firm D call. The germline V gene encodes CDR1 SEHNR and CDR2 FQNEAQ (reference sequence). The germline V and J ends were trimmed by 0 bases and 6 bases, with 8 bases remaining between them. The CDR3 runs 13 residues. In DNA, the CDR3 is TGTGCCAGCAGCTTAGCCTGGGGTGATGGCTACACCTTC. Its translation is CASSLAWGDGYTF.

The table lists this clone with a few counts. V usage is TRBV6-5 and J usage is TRBJ2-1; D may match TRBD1 or TRBD2 (7 bases each). Germline values: CDR1 MNHEY, CDR2 SVGAGI. V lost 6 bases and J 4 bases, leaving 16 bases between the germline ends. This CDR3 comprises 15 residues. The CDR3 region has the DNA TGTGCCAGCAGGCCCCCCAGGGGGGGGTACAATGAGCAGTTCTTC. Translation gives CASRPPRGGYNEQFF.

The chain carries TRBV6-5 and TRBJ1-1; D perhaps matches TRBD1 (6 bases). This CDR3 comprises 13 residues. Germline CDR1 reads MNHEY; CDR2 reads SVGAGI. Trimming removed 2 bases at V and 6 bases at J, with 10 bases between. The CDR3 sequence: CASSYKQGAEAFF. The CDR3 DNA reads as TGTGCCAGCAGTTACAAACAGGGTGCTGAAGCTTTCTTT.

Points on this clone: One end of the junction fails to match germline, which may point to a read error. The chain links TRBV28 to TRBJ2-7; 12 bases are shared with TRBD1. Germline loops: CDR1 MDHEN, CDR2 SYDVKM. There are 12 residues in the CDR3. Here the CDR3 reads CASSRQGGQGAF. DNA for the CDR3: TGTGCCAGCAGTCGCCAAGGGGGACAGGGGGCGTTC.

The chain couples TRBV5-4 to TRBJ2-1; 10 positions match TRBD2. Germline CDR1 SGHNT, CDR2 YYREEE (reference sequence). With 0 bases clipped from V and 10 bases from J, the junction kept 7 bases outside the gene matches. The CDR3 runs 15 residues. In DNA form, the CDR3 reads TGTGCCAGCAGCTTGGCTAGCGGGAGCGCCATAGAGCAGTTCTTC. As protein: CASSLASGSAIEQFF.

This clone has just a few counts. The CDR3 sequence is CSARVEETQYF. For the CDR3, the DNA is TGCAGTGCTAGAGTAGAAGAGACCCAGTACTTC. This chain connects TRBV20-1 to TRBJ2-5; D not certain. The V end was cut by 1 base, the J end by 3 bases, with 3 bases between. The CDR3 is made up of 11 amino acids. The germline CDR1 and CDR2 sequences are DFQATT and SNEGSKA (reference sequence).

This clone came up a few times. The chain joins TRBV6-6 to TRBJ2-7; a possible D gene is TRBD1 (6 bases). CDR1 and CDR2 from the germline V gene are MNHNY and SVGAGI (reference sequence). This CDR3 is built from 14 residues. Trimming took off 8 bases at V and 2 bases at J, with 16 bases between the two ends. The CDR3 is CASSFFDRPYEQYF. CDR3 in DNA: TGTGCCAGCTCTTTTTTCGACAGGCCCTACGAGCAGTACTTC.

This clone has more than one count but fewer than ten. The chain links TRBV15 to TRBJ2-7; D is perhaps TRBD2 (6 bases). The V and J ends lost 1 base and 3 bases respectively, with 10 bases between them. This CDR3 has 14 amino acids. From germline, CDR1 is LNHNV and CDR2 YYDKDF (reference sequence). The CDR3 DNA sequence: TGTGCCACCAGCAGAGTAGGAGGGATCTACGAGCAGTACTTC. Its protein product is CATSRVGGIYEQYF.

This clone was seen only once. This sequence joins TRBV5-1 and TRBJ2-7, with TRBD1 matching over 10 bases. Germline assignment: CDR1 SGHRS and CDR2 YFSETQ. V lost 2 bases to trimming and J lost 5 bases; unmatched junction nucleotides: 7. The CDR3 spans 15 residues. The CDR3 DNA sequence: TGCGCCAGCAGCTTCGGGGGGACAGGGGTCCACGAGCAGTACTTC. This translates into CASSFGGTGVHEQYF.

This clone was found once. The chain has TRBV7-9 and TRBJ1-6, with 7 positions matching TRBD1. V lost 0 bases to trimming and J lost 7 bases; unmatched junction nucleotides: 3. This CDR3 has 15 amino acids. Germline assignment: CDR1 SEHNR and CDR2 FQNEAQ (reference sequence). CDR3: CASSLASTGNSPLHF. CDR3 in DNA: TGTGCCAGCAGCTTAGCATCGACAGGGAATTCACCCCTCCACTTT.

V and J are TRBV19 and TRBJ2-1, with 7 nucleotides matching TRBD2. This CDR3 has 14 amino acids. J gave up 7 bases and V 5 bases, and 8 bases lay outside the gene matches. CDR1 is LNHDA and CDR2 is SQIVND in the germline V gene (reference sequence). Here the CDR3 reads CASSPAGTTNEQFF. CDR3 coding DNA: TGTGCCAGTAGTCCGGCCGGGACTACAAATGAGCAGTTCTTC.

The chain links TRBV19 to TRBJ2-3; 9 bases match TRBD2. The CDR3 runs 13 residues. The ends lost 5 bases at V and 10 bases at J; junction bases unmatched: 7. Germline V gene sequence: CDR1 LNHDA, CDR2 SQIVND (reference sequence). CDR3 residues: CASSGGRARAQYF. The CDR3 DNA is TGTGCCAGTAGTGGCGGGAGGGCCAGAGCGCAGTATTTT.

V gene TRBV11-2 combines with J gene TRBJ1-2; D is unclear. Germline CDR1 SGHAT, CDR2 FQNNGV. This CDR3 is 11 amino acids long. Trimming cost V 0 bases and J 4 bases, with 0 bases left between them. In DNA form, the CDR3 reads TGTGCCAGCAGCTTAGACTATGGCTACACCTTC. Translated, it gives CASSLDYGYTF.

The rearrangement uses TRBV9 and TRBJ1-1, with D possibly TRBD1 on 5 matching bases. V lost 3 bases and J lost 5, with 8 bases in between. Germline CDR1 and CDR2: SGDLS and YYNGEE. This CDR3 spans 12 amino acids. In nucleotides, the CDR3 is TGTGCCAGCAGCGAGGGGAGGACTGAAGCTTTCTTT. The encoded protein is CASSEGRTEAFF.